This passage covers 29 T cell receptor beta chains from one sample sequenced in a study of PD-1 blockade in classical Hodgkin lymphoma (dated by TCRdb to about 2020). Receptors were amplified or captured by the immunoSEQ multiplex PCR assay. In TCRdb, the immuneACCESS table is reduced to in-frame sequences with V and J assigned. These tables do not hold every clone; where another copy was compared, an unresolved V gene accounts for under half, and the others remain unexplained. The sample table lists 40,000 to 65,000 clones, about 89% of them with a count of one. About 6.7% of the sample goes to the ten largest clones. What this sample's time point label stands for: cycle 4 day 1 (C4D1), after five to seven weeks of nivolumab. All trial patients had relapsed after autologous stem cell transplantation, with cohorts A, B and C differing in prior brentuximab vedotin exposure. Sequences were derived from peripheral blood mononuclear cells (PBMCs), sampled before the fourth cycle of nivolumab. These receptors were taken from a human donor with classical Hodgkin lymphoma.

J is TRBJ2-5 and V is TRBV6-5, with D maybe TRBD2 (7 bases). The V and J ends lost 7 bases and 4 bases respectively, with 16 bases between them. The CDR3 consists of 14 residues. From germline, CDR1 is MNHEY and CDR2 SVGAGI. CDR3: CASTAGGGPETQYF. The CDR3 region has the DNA TGTGCCAGCACCGCTGGGGGGGGGCCAGAGACCCAGTACTTC.

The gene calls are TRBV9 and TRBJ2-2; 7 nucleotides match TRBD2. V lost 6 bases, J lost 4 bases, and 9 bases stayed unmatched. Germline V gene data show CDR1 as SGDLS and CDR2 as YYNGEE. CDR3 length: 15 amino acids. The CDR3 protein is CASTPPWGGTGELFF. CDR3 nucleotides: TGTGCCAGCACCCCCCCTTGGGGGGGCACCGGGGAGCTGTTTTTT.

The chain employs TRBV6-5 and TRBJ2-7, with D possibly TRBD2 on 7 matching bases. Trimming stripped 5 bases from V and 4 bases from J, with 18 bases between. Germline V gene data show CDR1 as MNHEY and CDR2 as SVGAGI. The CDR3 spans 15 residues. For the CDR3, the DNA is TGTGCCAGCAGTCCCGGGGGCCTAGCGGTGTACGAGCAGTACTTC. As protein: CASSPGGLAVYEQYF.

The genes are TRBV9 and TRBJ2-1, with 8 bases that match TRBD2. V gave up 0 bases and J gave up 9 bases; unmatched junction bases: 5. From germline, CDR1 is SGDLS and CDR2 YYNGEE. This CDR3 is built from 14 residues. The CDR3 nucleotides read TGTGCCAGCAGCGTAGGAAAGCGGGAGATTGAGCAGTTCTTC. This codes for CASSVGKREIEQFF.

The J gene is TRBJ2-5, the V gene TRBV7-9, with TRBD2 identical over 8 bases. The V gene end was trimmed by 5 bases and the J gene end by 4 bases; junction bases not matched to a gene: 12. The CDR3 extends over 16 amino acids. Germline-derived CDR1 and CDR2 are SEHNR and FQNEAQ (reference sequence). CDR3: CASSPTPGLGSETQYF. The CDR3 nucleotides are TGTGCCAGCAGCCCGACGCCGGGACTAGGGTCAGAGACCCAGTACTTC.

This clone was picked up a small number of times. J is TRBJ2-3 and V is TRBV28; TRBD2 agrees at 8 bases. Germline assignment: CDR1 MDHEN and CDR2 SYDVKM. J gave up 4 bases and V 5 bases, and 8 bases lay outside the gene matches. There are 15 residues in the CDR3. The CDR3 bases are TGTGCCAGCAGTCGCGGACTAGCCCCCCCAGATACGCAGTATTTT. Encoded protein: CASSRGLAPPDTQYF.

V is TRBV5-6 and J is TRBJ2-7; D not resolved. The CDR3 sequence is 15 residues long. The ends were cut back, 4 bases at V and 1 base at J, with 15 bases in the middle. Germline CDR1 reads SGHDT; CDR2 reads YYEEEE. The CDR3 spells CASSPMSRRSYEQYF. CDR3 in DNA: TGTGCCAGCAGCCCCATGAGTAGACGTTCCTACGAGCAGTACTTC.

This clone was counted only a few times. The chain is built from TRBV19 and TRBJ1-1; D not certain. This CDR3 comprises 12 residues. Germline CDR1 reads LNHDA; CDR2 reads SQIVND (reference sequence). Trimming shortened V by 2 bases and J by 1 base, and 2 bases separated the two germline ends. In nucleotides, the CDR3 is TGTGCCAGTAGTATACAGAACACTGAAGCTTTCTTT. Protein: CASSIQNTEAFF. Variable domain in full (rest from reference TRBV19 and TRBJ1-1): DGGITQSPKYLFRKEGQNVTLSCEQNLNHDAMYWYRQDPGQGLRLIYYSQIVNDFQKGDIAEGYSVSREKKESFPLTVTSAQKNPTAFYLCASSIQNTEAFFGQGTRLTVV.

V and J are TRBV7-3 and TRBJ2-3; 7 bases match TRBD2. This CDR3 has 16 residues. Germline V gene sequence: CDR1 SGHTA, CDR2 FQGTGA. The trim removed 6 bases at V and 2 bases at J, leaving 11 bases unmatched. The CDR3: CASSRRGSLNTDTQYF. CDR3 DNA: TGTGCCAGCAGTCGGCGGGGGAGCCTTAACACAGATACGCAGTATTTT.

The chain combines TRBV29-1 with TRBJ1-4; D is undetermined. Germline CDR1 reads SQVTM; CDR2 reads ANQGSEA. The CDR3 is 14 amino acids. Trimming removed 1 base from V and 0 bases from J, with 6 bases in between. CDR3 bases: TGCAGCGTTGAAGGGGCAGCAACTAATGAAAAACTGTTTTTT. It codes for CSVEGAATNEKLFF.

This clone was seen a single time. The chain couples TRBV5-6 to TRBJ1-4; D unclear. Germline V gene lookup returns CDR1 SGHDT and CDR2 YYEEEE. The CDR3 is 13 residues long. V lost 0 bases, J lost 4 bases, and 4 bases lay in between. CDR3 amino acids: CASSLVVNEKLFF. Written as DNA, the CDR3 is TGTGCCAGCAGCTTGGTGGTTAATGAAAAACTGTTTTTT.

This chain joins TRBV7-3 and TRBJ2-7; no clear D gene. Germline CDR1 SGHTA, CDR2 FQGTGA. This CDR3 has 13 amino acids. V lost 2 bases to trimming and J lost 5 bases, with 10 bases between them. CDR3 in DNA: TGTGCCAGCAGCTTAGGTAGGGTCGACGAGCAGTACTTC. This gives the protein CASSLGRVDEQYF.

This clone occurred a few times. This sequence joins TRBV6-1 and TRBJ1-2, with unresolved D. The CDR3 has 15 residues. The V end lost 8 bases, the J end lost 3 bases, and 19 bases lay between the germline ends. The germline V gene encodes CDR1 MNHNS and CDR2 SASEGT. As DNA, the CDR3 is TGTGCCAGCGCCGGGGAGTCTTCGGGTGACTATGGCTACACCTTC. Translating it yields CASAGESSGDYGYTF.

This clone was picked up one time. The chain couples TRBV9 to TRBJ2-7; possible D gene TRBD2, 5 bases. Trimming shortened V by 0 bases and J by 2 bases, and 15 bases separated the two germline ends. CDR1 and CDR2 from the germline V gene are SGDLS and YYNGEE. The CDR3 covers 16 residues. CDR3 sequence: CASSVDHLALTYEQYF. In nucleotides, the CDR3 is TGTGCCAGCAGCGTAGACCATCTAGCCCTAACCTACGAGCAGTACTTC.

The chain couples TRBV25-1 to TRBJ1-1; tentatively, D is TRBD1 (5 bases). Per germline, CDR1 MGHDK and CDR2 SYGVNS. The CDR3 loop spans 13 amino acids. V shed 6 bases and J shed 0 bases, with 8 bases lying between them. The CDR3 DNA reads TGTGCCAGCAGGATGGGGGTGAACACTGAAGCTTTCTTT. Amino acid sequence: CASRMGVNTEAFF. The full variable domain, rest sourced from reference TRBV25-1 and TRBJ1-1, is EADIYQTPRYLVIGTGKKITLECSQTMGHDKMYWYQQDPGMELHLIHYSYGVNSTEKGDLSSESTVSRIRTEHFPLTLESARPSHTSQYLCASRMGVNTEAFFGQGTRLTVV.

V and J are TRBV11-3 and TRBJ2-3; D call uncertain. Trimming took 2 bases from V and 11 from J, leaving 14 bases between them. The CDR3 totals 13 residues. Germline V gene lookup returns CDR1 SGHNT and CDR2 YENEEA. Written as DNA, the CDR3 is TGTGCCAGCAGCTTATGGTTTCAGGCCAAGCAGTATTTT. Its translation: CASSLWFQAKQYF.

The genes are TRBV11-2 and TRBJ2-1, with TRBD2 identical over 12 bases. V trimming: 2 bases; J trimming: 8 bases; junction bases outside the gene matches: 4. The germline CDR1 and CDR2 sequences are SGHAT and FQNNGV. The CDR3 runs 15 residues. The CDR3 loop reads CASSLPTSGRHEQFF. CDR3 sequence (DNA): TGTGCCAGCAGCTTACCAACTAGCGGGAGGCATGAGCAGTTCTTC. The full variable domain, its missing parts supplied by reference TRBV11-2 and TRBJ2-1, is EAGVAQSPRYKIIEKRQSVAFWCNPISGHATLYWYQQILGQGPKLLIQFQNNGVVDDSQLPKDRFSAERLKGVDSTLKIQPAKLEDSAVYLCASSLPTSGRHEQFFGPGTRLTVL.

This chain's CDR3 is CSVRTGLQETQYF. The CDR3 DNA sequence: TGCAGCGTCAGGACAGGGCTACAAGAGACCCAGTACTTC. This sequence joins TRBV29-1 and TRBJ2-5, with 8 bases matching TRBD1. Trimming removed 6 bases from V and 2 bases from J; junction bases left unmatched: 5. The germline V gene encodes CDR1 SQVTM and CDR2 ANQGSEA. This CDR3 region has 13 residues.

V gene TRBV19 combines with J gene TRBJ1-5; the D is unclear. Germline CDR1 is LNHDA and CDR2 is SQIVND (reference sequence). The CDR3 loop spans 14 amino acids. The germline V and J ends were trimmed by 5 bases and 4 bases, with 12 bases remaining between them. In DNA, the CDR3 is TGTGCCAGTAGTCTAACGACGGGAAATCAGCCCCAGCATTTT. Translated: CASSLTTGNQPQHF.

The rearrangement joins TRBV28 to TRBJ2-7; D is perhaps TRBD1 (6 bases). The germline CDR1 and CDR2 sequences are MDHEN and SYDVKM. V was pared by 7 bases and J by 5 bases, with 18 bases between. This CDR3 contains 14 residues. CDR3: CASNRDQSGDEQYF. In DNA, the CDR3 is TGTGCCAGCAACCGGGACCAATCAGGGGACGAGCAGTACTTC.

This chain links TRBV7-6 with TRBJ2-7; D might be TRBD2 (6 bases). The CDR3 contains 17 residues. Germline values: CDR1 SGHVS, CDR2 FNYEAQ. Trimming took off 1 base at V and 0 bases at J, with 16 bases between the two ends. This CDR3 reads CASSLGVSAGSSYEQYF. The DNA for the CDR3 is TGTGCCAGCAGCTTAGGCGTTTCGGCGGGAAGCTCCTACGAGCAGTACTTC.

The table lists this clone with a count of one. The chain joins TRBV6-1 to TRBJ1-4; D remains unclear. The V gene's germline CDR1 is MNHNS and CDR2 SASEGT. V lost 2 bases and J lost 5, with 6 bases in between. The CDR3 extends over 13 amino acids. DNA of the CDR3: TGTGCCAGCAGTGAACAGTTAAATGAAAAACTGTTTTTT. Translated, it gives CASSEQLNEKLFF.

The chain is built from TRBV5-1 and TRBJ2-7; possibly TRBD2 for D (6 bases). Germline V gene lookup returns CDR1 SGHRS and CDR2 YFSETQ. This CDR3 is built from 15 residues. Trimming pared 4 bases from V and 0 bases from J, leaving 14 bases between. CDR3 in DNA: TGCGCCAGCAGCAACCCCCGGGGGAACTCCTACGAGCAGTACTTC. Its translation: CASSNPRGNSYEQYF. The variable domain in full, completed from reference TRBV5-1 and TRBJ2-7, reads KAGVTQTPRYLIKTRGQQVTLSCSPISGHRSVSWYQQTPGQGLQFLFEYFSETQRNKGNFPGRFSGRQFSNSRSEMNVSTLELGDSALYLCASSNPRGNSYEQYFGPGTRLTVT.

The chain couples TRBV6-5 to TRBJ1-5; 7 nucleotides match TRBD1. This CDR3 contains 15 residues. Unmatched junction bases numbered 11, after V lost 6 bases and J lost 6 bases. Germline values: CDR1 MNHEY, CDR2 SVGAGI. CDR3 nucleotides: TGTGCCAGCAGGGGTGATAGACAGGGACGTCAGCCCCAGCATTTT. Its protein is CASRGDRQGRQPQHF.

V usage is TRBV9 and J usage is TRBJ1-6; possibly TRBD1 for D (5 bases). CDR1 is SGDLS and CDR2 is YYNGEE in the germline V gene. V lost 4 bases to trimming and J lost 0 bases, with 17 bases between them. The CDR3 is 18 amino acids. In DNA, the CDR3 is TGTGCCAGCAGCCAAGGGGCGATCGTAAGCTCCTATAATTCACCCCTCCACTTT. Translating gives CASSQGAIVSSYNSPLHF.

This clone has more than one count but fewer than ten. DNA for the CDR3: TGTGCCAGCAGCGGGGGACTCCAGAGCTCCTACGAGCAGTACTTC. It encodes CASSGGLQSSYEQYF. The chain carries TRBV7-9 and TRBJ2-7; tentatively, D is TRBD2 (6 bases). V lost 5 bases and J 0 bases, leaving 14 bases between the germline ends. The germline CDR1 and CDR2 sequences are SEHNR and FQNEAQ (reference sequence). The CDR3 length is 15 residues.

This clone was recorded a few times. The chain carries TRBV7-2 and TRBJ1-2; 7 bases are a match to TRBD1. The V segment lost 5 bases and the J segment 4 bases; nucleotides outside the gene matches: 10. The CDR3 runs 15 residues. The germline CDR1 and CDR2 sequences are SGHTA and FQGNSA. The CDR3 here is CASSPDWDRSYGYTF. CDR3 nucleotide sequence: TGTGCCAGCAGCCCCGACTGGGACAGAAGCTATGGCTACACCTTC.

The CDR3 is CASSVTSTDTQYF. In DNA, the CDR3 is TGTGCCAGCAGCGTAACTAGCACAGATACGCAGTATTTT. The chain links TRBV9 to TRBJ2-3; no clear D gene. The V gene lost 1 base and the J gene lost 0 bases, with 3 bases spanning the gap. This CDR3 comprises 13 residues. The germline CDR1 and CDR2 sequences are SGDLS and YYNGEE.

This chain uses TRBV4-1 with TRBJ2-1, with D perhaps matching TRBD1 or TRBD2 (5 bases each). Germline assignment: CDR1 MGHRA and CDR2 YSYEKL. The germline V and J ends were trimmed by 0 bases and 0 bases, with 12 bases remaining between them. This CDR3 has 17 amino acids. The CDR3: CASSQDRAGSSYNEQFF. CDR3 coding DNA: TGCGCCAGCAGCCAAGATCGAGCAGGGAGCTCCTACAATGAGCAGTTCTTC.